This T cell receptor (beta chain) emerged from a study of blood T cell repertoires in COVID-19. Study information: From T cells, B-cell-depleted T cells, or PBMCs came the material, which was cDNA or gDNA.

V lost 3 bases and J lost 4; bases outside the gene matches: 3. CDR1 and CDR2 from the germline V gene are DFQATT and SNEGSKA (reference sequence). The CDR3 consists of 13 residues. Assay: immunoSEQ multiplex PCR; the TCRdb copy retains only in-frame clones and omits some. Of about 46,000 clones in the sample, 86% were seen once. The specimen was peripheral blood. This receptor was taken from a man in his sixties with acute or convalescent COVID-19. V and J are TRBV20-1 and TRBJ2-7; TRBD1 matches at 10 bases. CDR3 DNA: TGCAGTGCTAGTGACAGGGGGCGATACGAGCAGTACTTC. Translating it yields CSASDRGRYEQYF.